This passage covers 27 T cell receptor beta chains from one sample sequenced in a study of CD8 T cells in ankylosing spondylitis. General observations from the study: Blood of patients with ankylosing spondylitis appeared to be characterized by a TCR beta motif of roughly eight highly homologous variants.

TCRdb re-derived calls from the 5' RACE reads in MiXCR, one entry per CDR3 protein. Of hundreds of thousands of distinct CDR3 sequences listed, approximately 12% were seen once; the top ten hold about 0.5%. These TCRs' antigens remain unknown. Sequencing input: blood, either unsorted or a sorted T cell fraction (not recorded which). The receptors derive from a male donor with ankylosing spondylitis.

The chain couples TRBV7-9 to TRBJ2-3; 11 nucleotides align to TRBD2. Germline V lookup: CDR1 SEHNR, CDR2 FQNEAQ (reference sequence). Trimming removed 4 bases from V and 3 bases from J; junction bases left unmatched: 6. CDR3 length: 16 residues. The CDR3 region is CASSSTSGSKTDTQYF. The CDR3 DNA follows: TGTGCCAGCAGCTCTACTAGCGGGAGTAAGACAGATACGCAGTATTTT.

This clonotype was found a few times. This chain connects TRBV19 to TRBJ2-1, with D unresolved. V was shortened by 3 bases and J by 2 bases, with 5 bases between the two germline ends. Germline CDR1 LNHDA, CDR2 SQIVND (reference sequence). There are 13 residues in the CDR3. Here the CDR3 reads CASSMEPYNEQFF. Written as DNA, the CDR3 is TGTGCCAGTAGTATGGAGCCCTACAATGAGCAGTTCTTC.

This clonotype showed up just a few times. The chain is built from TRBV20-1 and TRBJ1-4, with TRBD1 matching over 10 bases. The CDR3 is made up of 14 amino acids. Germline loops: CDR1 DFQATT, CDR2 SNEGSKA (reference sequence). The J segment lost 7 bases and the V segment lost 6 bases, leaving 8 bases of the junction unmatched. Written as DNA, the CDR3 is TGCAGTGCCCCCGTGGGACAGGGGTTTGAAAAACTGTTTTTT. This translates into CSAPVGQGFEKLFF.

This clonotype turned up a few times. This chain joins TRBV4-2 and TRBJ2-5; the match to TRBD2 covers 8 bases. J lost 2 bases, V lost 1 base, and 6 bases had no gene match. CDR1 LGHNA and CDR2 YNFKEQ come from the germline V gene. This CDR3 region has 16 residues. The CDR3 loop is CASSQGSGRLQETQYF. In nucleotides, the CDR3 is TGTGCCAGCAGCCAAGGGAGCGGGAGACTTCAAGAGACCCAGTACTTC.

This clonotype was seen only a few times. The chain recombines TRBV24-1 with TRBJ2-5, with 10 nucleotides matching TRBD2. This CDR3 is 16 amino acids long. Germline loops: CDR1 KGHDR, CDR2 SFDVKD. The junction had 7 bases not matched to a gene; V was cut back by 3 bases and J by 4 bases. CDR3 loop: CATSDTSGGARETQYF. CDR3 DNA sequence: TGTGCCACCAGTGATACCAGCGGGGGGGCCAGAGAGACCCAGTACTTC.

This clonotype was observed a handful of times. The V and J genes are TRBV28 and TRBJ1-1; 8 bases line up with TRBD1. Germline loops: CDR1 MDHEN, CDR2 SYDVKM. The CDR3 extends over 11 amino acids. V was clipped by 5 bases and J by 10 bases; unmatched bases: 3. The CDR3: CASSKDRGAFF. Written as DNA, the CDR3 is TGTGCCAGCAGTAAAGACAGGGGAGCTTTCTTT.

This clonotype has more than one count but fewer than ten. The chain joins TRBV20-1 to TRBJ2-1; 7 bases agree with TRBD2. Germline V gene data show CDR1 as DFQATT and CDR2 as SNEGSKA (reference sequence). Germline trimming cut 0 bases from V and 4 bases from J; bases unmatched to any gene: 6. This CDR3 has 15 amino acids. CDR3 DNA sequence: TGCAGTGCTAGAGATCCCCTAGCGGTATACAATGAGCAGTTCTTC. It codes for CSARDPLAVYNEQFF.

This clonotype has a handful of counts. The genes are TRBV4-2 and TRBJ2-5; TRBD1 aligns across 7 bases. This CDR3 has 16 residues. J gave up 0 bases and V 0 bases, and 4 bases lay outside the gene matches. Germline assignment: CDR1 LGHNA and CDR2 YNFKEQ. The CDR3 nucleotides are TGTGCCAGCAGCCAAGAAAGGGGGCGGAACCAAGAGACCCAGTACTTC. Residues: CASSQERGRNQETQYF.

As for this clonotype: A junction end diverges from the germline sequence, so it may reflect a read error. The rearrangement joins TRBV7-7 to TRBJ2-1; 13 bases match TRBD2. Germline V gene data show CDR1 as SSHAT and CDR2 as FNYEAQ (reference sequence). The CDR3 extends over 15 amino acids. CDR3 coding DNA: TGTGCTAGCAGCAGGGGGACTAGCGGGACGGCAGAGCAGTTCTTC. This codes for CASSRGTSGTAEQFF.

About this clonotype itself: This clone may be a read error of a much larger clone one base away. V gene TRBV6-5 combines with J gene TRBJ2-6, with D unclear. Germline CDR1 MNHEY, CDR2 SVGAGI. Trimming stripped 7 bases from V and 0 bases from J, with 4 bases between. This CDR3 contains 13 residues. The CDR3 sequence is CASKYSGANVLTF. The CDR3 DNA is TGTGCCAGCAAATACTCTGGGGCCAACGTCCTGACTTTC.

The CDR3 DNA sequence: TGTGCCAGCAGCTCCCGGACTGGAAACACCATATATTTT. Amino acids: CASSSRTGNTIYF. This chain links TRBV7-2 with TRBJ1-3; D uncertain. The CDR3 loop spans 13 amino acids. V lost 4 bases and J 2 bases, leaving 6 bases between the germline ends. Germline V gene lookup returns CDR1 SGHTA and CDR2 FQGNSA.

This clonotype was counted only a few times. The rearrangement joins TRBV27 to TRBJ2-2, with TRBD1 identical over 10 bases. This CDR3 contains 16 residues. The V gene's germline CDR1 is MNHEY and CDR2 SMNVEV (reference sequence). With 5 bases clipped from V and 6 bases from J, the junction kept 9 bases outside the gene matches. The CDR3 coding sequence is TGTGCCAGCAGTAGCCGGGACAGGGGAGGAGCCGGGGAGCTGTTTTTT. It translates to CASSSRDRGGAGELFF.

This clonotype came up a few times. V and J are TRBV6-2 or TRBV6-3 and TRBJ1-1, with D unclear. The CDR3 extends over 15 amino acids. The germline V and J ends were trimmed by 7 bases and 1 base, with 16 bases remaining between them. Germline V CDR1 and CDR2: MNHEY, SVGEGT. The CDR3: CASIPLYGTNTEAFF. The CDR3 region has the DNA TGTGCCAGCATTCCCTTATACGGAACGAACACTGAAGCTTTCTTT.

The table lists this clonotype with a few counts. The chain links TRBV7-2 to TRBJ2-7; no firm D call. The ends were cut back, 1 base at V and 0 bases at J, with 10 bases in the middle. Germline assignment: CDR1 SGHTA and CDR2 FQGNSA. The CDR3 covers 15 residues. DNA for the CDR3: TGTGCCAGCAGCTTAGAGGGCAGAAGCTCCTACGAGCAGTACTTC. Its protein is CASSLEGRSSYEQYF.

The chain recombines TRBV12-3 or TRBV12-4 with TRBJ1-3, with D hard to call. This CDR3 has 15 residues. V was shortened by 6 bases and J by 0 bases, with 12 bases between the two germline ends. The CDR3 sequence: CASSRIAASGNTIYF. As DNA, the CDR3 is TGTGCCAGCAGCCGAATCGCAGCCTCTGGAAACACCATATATTTT.

This clonotype appeared many times. This chain joins TRBV29-1 and TRBJ2-1; D is perhaps TRBD2 (6 bases). The germline V and J ends were trimmed by 3 bases and 8 bases, with 17 bases remaining between them. Germline values: CDR1 SQVTM, CDR2 ANQGSEA. CDR3 length equals 14 residues. CDR3 nucleotide sequence: TGCAGCGTTGACATTGGAGGGCAGGGCCATGAGCAGTTCTTC. Residues: CSVDIGGQGHEQFF.

The sample holds a few counts of this clonotype. The DNA is left out, because the CDR3 cannot be placed on it with certainty; the CDR3 is given as TCRdb lists it. The chain joins TRBV27 to TRBJ1-2; whether TRBD1, the table's D call, matches the DNA was not checked. CDR1 MNHEY and CDR2 SMNVEV come from the germline V gene (reference sequence). The CDR3 extends over 14 residues, inclusive of both ends. This chain's CDR3 is CASSSSPGVYGYTF.

This clonotype has more than one count but fewer than ten. The V and J genes are TRBV20-1 and TRBJ2-7; D assignment may be TRBD1 or TRBD2 (6 bases each). V lost 3 bases and J lost 5, with 11 bases in between. This CDR3 contains 12 residues. Germline loops: CDR1 DFQATT, CDR2 SNEGSKA (reference sequence). The CDR3 protein is CSASPGAHEQYF. CDR3 DNA sequence: TGCAGTGCTAGTCCGGGGGCCCACGAGCAGTACTTC.

The rearrangement links TRBV2 to TRBJ2-7; D is unclear. CDR1 and CDR2 from the germline V gene are SNHLY and FYNNEI. Deletions cut 0 bases from V and 3 bases from J, with 9 bases between. This CDR3 is built from 14 residues. The CDR3 is CASSEAPPYYEQYF. As DNA, the CDR3 is TGTGCCAGCAGTGAAGCCCCACCATACTACGAGCAGTACTTC.

This clonotype turned up a few times. The rearrangement joins TRBV6-2 or TRBV6-3 to TRBJ1-2; TRBD1 agrees at 12 bases. The CDR3 length is 21 residues. The V and J ends lost 0 bases and 4 bases, in that order; junction bases with no gene match: 18. CDR1 MNHEY and CDR2 SVGEGT come from the germline V gene. CDR3 sequence (DNA): TGTGCCAGCAGTTACTCCGGGACAGGGGGCGAAAATCTCCCACTTCTCTATGGCTACACCTTC. It codes for CASSYSGTGGENLPLLYGYTF.

As concerns this clonotype: This may arise from a read error, as a much more abundant clone is one base away. The V gene is TRBV6-1, the J gene TRBJ1-1; D gene unclear. This CDR3 region has 15 residues. Between the trimmed V and J ends, which lost 6 bases and 1 base, there was a span of 15 bases. Germline lookup yields CDR1 MNHNS and CDR2 SASEGT. The CDR3: CASSHFVATNTEAFF. DNA of the CDR3: TGTGCCAGCAGCCACTTCGTGGCGACGAACACTGAAGCTTTCTTT.

Many counts were recorded for this clonotype. V gene TRBV29-1 combines with J gene TRBJ2-1, with TRBD2 matching 8 bases. The V gene end was trimmed by 4 bases and the J gene end by 4 bases; junction bases not matched to a gene: 15. In germline, CDR1 is SQVTM, CDR2 ANQGSEA. This CDR3 region has 17 residues. The CDR3 DNA is TGCAGCGTTGTTTTCCTTAGCGGGAACCCTGCATACAATGAGCAGTTCTTC. Translating gives CSVVFLSGNPAYNEQFF.

V gene TRBV18 combines with J gene TRBJ2-7, with D perhaps TRBD2 (6 bases). CDR3 length equals 15 residues. V lost 4 bases and J 3 bases, leaving 16 bases between the germline ends. Germline V lookup: CDR1 KGHSH, CDR2 LQKENI. CDR3 sequence reads: CASSRDWGTFYEQYF. CDR3 bases: TGTGCCAGCTCACGAGACTGGGGGACTTTCTACGAGCAGTACTTC.

This clonotype was seen more than once but under ten times. This sequence joins TRBV18 and TRBJ1-5, with 11 bases fitting TRBD1. J was trimmed by 2 bases and V by 3 bases; bases with no gene match: 6. The CDR3 loop spans 17 amino acids. Germline V gene sequence: CDR1 KGHSH, CDR2 LQKENI. CDR3 coding DNA: TGTGCCAGCTCACCGGACAGGGGGCCGGAAGGCAATCAGCCCCAGCATTTT. This encodes CASSPDRGPEGNQPQHF.

This clonotype was observed many times. One junction end does not reproduce the germline sequence, and a read error may be involved. The chain recombines TRBV4-3 with TRBJ2-4; 9 bases line up with TRBD2. This CDR3 is 14 amino acids long. Germline V CDR1 and CDR2: LGHNA, YSLEER. In nucleotides, the CDR3 is TGCGCCAGCAGCCAAGATGAGAGGCGGGGGGGCCTCTCCTTC. Its protein product is CASSQDERRGGLSF.

A few counts support this clonotype. The gene calls are TRBV20-1 and TRBJ2-5; TRBD1 aligns across 9 bases. This CDR3 comprises 12 residues. The V and J ends lost 5 bases and 6 bases, in that order; junction bases with no gene match: 4. The V gene's germline CDR1 is DFQATT and CDR2 SNEGSKA (reference sequence). CDR3 in amino acids: CSAGQGIQTQYF. The CDR3 DNA follows: TGCAGTGCTGGACAGGGGATTCAGACCCAGTACTTC.

V and J are TRBV7-9 and TRBJ2-1, with D possibly matching TRBD1 (6 bases). The CDR3 is 13 residues long. V lost 6 bases, J lost 7 bases, and 13 bases lay in between. Per germline, CDR1 SEHNR and CDR2 FQNEAQ (reference sequence). The CDR3 DNA is TGTGCCAGCAGTTGGGAACAGGGAAATGAGCAGTTCTTC. This sequence encodes CASSWEQGNEQFF.